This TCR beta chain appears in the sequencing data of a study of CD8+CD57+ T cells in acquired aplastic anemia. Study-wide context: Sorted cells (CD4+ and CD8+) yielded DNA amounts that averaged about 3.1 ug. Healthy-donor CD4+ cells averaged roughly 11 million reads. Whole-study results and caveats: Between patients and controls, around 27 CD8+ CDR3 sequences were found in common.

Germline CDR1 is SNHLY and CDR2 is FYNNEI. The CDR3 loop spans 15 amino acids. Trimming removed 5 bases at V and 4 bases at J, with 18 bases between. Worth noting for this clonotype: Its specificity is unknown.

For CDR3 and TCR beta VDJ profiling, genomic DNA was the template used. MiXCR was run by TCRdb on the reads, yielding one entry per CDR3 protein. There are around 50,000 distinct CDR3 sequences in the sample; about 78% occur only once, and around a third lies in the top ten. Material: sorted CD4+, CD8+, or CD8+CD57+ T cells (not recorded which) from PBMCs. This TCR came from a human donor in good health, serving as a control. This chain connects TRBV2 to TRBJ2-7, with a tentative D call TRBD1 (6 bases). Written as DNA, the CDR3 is TGTGCCAGCAGTATCAGCGGACAGAACGCTTACGAGCAGTACTTC. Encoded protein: CASSISGQNAYEQYF.